Listed below are T cell receptor beta chains from one sample, sequenced in a study of CD8 T cells in Susac syndrome. TCRdb fed the immunoSEQ multiplex PCR reads into MiXCR, producing one record per CDR3 protein. Found here are approximately 70,000 distinct CDR3 sequences, approximately 96% of them singletons; the top ten hold about 0.6%. The source material was CD8+ T cells from PBMCs. These TCRs come from a human donor with multiple sclerosis. Each CDR3 is given with its conserved first and last residue. A D gene is named only where the DNA matches it firmly. Size is stated for part of the rows, as once, few or many counts, or as a class when the clone is expanded.

>TRBJ2-1|TRBV24-1|.|.
TGTGCCACCAGCCCCGGGAGAAGCTCCTACAATGAGCAGTTCTTC
CATSPGRSSYNEQFF
>TRBJ2-2|TRBV29-1|.|TRBD1
TGCAGCGGACAGGGGTATGACACCGGGGAGCTGTTTTTT
CSGQGYDTGELFF
>TRBJ1-6|TRBV30|once|TRBD1
TGTGCCTGGAGTTTGGGGACAGCAAATTCACCCCTCCACTTT
CAWSLGTANSPLHF
>TRBJ1-3|TRBV30|.|.
TGTGCCTGGAGGAGCAGTCCCGCGGGGGAGGGGGGAGGCTCTGGAAACACCATATATTTT
CAWRSSPAGEGGGSGNTIYF
>TRBJ1-1|TRBV19|.|TRBD1
TGTGCCAGCCAGGGGACAGTGAACACTGAAGCTTTCTTT
CASQGTVNTEAFF
>TRBJ1-2|TRBV20-1|.|TRBD1
TGCAGTGCTGGACAGGACAGCTACTATGGCTACACCTTC
CSAGQDSYYGYTF
>TRBJ2-3|TRBV20-1|.|.
TGCAGTGCTATACCCATGACCCTCACAGATACGCAGTATTTT
CSAIPMTLTDTQYF
>TRBJ2-7|TRBV27|.|TRBD1
TGTGCCAGCAGTTTATCCGGGGACAGCTACTACGAGCAGTACTTC
CASSLSGDSYYEQYF
>TRBJ1-1|TRBV6-2/TRBV6-3|.|TRBD1
TGTGCCAGCAGTCCCCAGACAGGGACTGAAGCTTTCTTT
CASSPQTGTEAFF
>TRBJ2-2|TRBV20-1|.|.
TGCAGTGCTCCTCGACTGAAGAACACCGGGGAGCTGTTTTTT
CSAPRLKNTGELFF
>TRBJ2-3|TRBV19|.|TRBD2
TGTGCCAGTAGTCCCCCGACTAGCGGGGGGCCAGGAGATACGCAGTATTTT
CASSPPTSGGPGDTQYF
>TRBJ1-1|TRBV5-4|.|.
TGTGCCAGCAATCCTGACAGCCACACTGAAGCTTTCTTT
CASNPDSHTEAFF
>TRBJ2-1|TRBV29-1|.|.
TGCAGCGTTGACTCCTTAAATTCCTATCTCGATGAGCAGTTCTTC
CSVDSLNSYLDEQFF
>TRBJ2-5|TRBV7-9|.|TRBD1
TGTGCCAGCAGCCCGACAGGGGGACTACAGTACCAAGAGACCCAGTACTTC
CASSPTGGLQYQETQYF
>TRBJ1-2|TRBV15|.|TRBD1
TGTGCCACCAGCAGCGACAGGGGAAACTATGGCTACACCTTC
CATSSDRGNYGYTF
>TRBJ2-1|TRBV7-8|once|TRBD2
TGTGCCAGCAGCTTAGAAGGACTAGCCTATGAGCAGTTCTTC
CASSLEGLAYEQFF
>TRBJ2-7|TRBV20-1|once|.
TGCAGTGCTAAGGACGGGATTGACTACGAGCAGTACTTC
CSAKDGIDYEQYF
>TRBJ2-7|TRBV5-6|.|.
TGTGCCAGCAGCTTCTCGCCCTCTCTCCACGAGCAGTACTTC
CASSFSPSLHEQYF
>TRBJ1-1|TRBV29-1|.|.
TGCAGCGTTGAAGAGACAGCGACTGCGAACACTGAAGCTTTCTTT
CSVEETATANTEAFF
>TRBJ1-1|TRBV7-9|.|.
TGTGCCAGCAGCTTAGCGTCCCCGAACACTGAAGCTTTCTTT
CASSLASPNTEAFF
>TRBJ2-3|TRBV13|.|TRBD2
TGTGCCAGCACCGGACTAGCGGGGGAGACCGGCACAGATACGCAGTATTTT
CASTGLAGETGTDTQYF
>TRBJ2-7|TRBV20-1|.|.
TGCAGTGCTAGAGATAAACAGACTCCCTACGAGCAGTACTTC
CSARDKQTPYEQYF
>TRBJ2-4|TRBV9|.|TRBD1
TGTGCCAGCAGCGTAGGCCAGGGGGCGAACATTCAGTACTTC
CASSVGQGANIQYF
>TRBJ2-5|TRBV27|.|TRBD1
TGTGCCAGCAGTGACAGGGGGGGGAAGGAGACCCAGTACTTC
CASSDRGGKETQYF
>TRBJ2-5|TRBV12-3/TRBV12-4|.|.
TGTGCCAGCACCACTTTGGGGGGGGCAGAGACCCAGTACTTC
CASTTLGGAETQYF
>TRBJ1-6|TRBV3-1|.|.
TGTGCCAGCAGCCCGACTAGTAATTCACCCCTCCACTTT
CASSPTSNSPLHF
>TRBJ1-4|TRBV12-3/TRBV12-4|.|.
TGTGCCAGCACCGAGGGGTTTAGGGAAAAACTGTTTTTT
CASTEGFREKLFF
>TRBJ2-1|TRBV30|.|.
TGTGCCTACGGCCAGAACAATGAGCAGTTCTTC
CAYGQNNEQFF